The rows below give T cell receptor beta chains drawn from one sample of a study of cytomegalovirus exposure and HLA in healthy donors. Repertoires were generated with immunoSEQ multiplex PCR, while TCRdb's copy carries only in-frame clones and drops some. This sample has around 190,000 clones, with around 77% found just once. The sample comprised PBMCs. Every receptor here comes from a woman between 25 and 40 years old in good health and CMV-seronegative. Both conserved end residues are part of each CDR3. Each record gives: V gene, D gene, J gene, clone size, CDR3 DNA, CDR3 protein. The D gene is left open where the match is weak. Clone size, where shown, is once, few, many, or a class for clones that have expanded.

TRBV18	.	TRBJ2-7	.	TGTGCCAGCTCACCGCTCCTAGCGTCACACTACGAGCAGTACTTC	CASSPLLASHYEQYF
TRBV2	.	TRBJ2-6	.	TGTGCCAGCCGGTATGGCTCTGGGGCCAACGTCCTGACTTTC	CASRYGSGANVLTF
TRBV5-1	TRBD1	TRBJ2-7	.	TGCGCCAGCAGCGCGACCGACAGGGGGCGCGGTTACGAGCAGTACTTC	CASSATDRGRGYEQYF
TRBV18	.	TRBJ2-7	.	TGTGCCAGCTCACCGGACAGATCCTACGAGCAGTACTTC	CASSPDRSYEQYF
TRBV9	.	TRBJ2-1	.	TGTGCCAGCAGCGTAGTTCACAGGGGGGGGGATGAGCAGTTCTTC	CASSVVHRGGDEQFF
TRBV29-1	TRBD2	TRBJ2-1	.	TGCAGCGTCGACGGGCGGGAGGAGATTAATGAGCAGTTCTTC	CSVDGREEINEQFF
TRBV4-2	TRBD2	TRBJ2-7	many	TGTGCCAGCAGCCATGGGACTAGCGAGTCCTACGAGCAGTACTTC	CASSHGTSESYEQYF
TRBV9	.	TRBJ1-6	once	TGTGCCAGCACGGATCAGGGGAGTTCACCCCTCCACTTT	CASTDQGSSPLHF
TRBV4-1	TRBD2	TRBJ2-4	.	TGCGCCAGCAGCCAACGTAGCGTTTCTAGCGGCGGAAACATTCAGTACTTC	CASSQRSVSSGGNIQYF
TRBV2	.	TRBJ2-1	.	TGTGCCAGCGGCGGCAACGGTTTCAATGAGCAGTTCTTC	CASGGNGFNEQFF
TRBV19	.	TRBJ1-1	.	TGTGCCAGTAAAATGGGGGGTCCGAGCACTGAAGCTTTCTTT	CASKMGGPSTEAFF
TRBV7-2	TRBD2	TRBJ2-7	few	TGTGCCAGCACCCCAGACCGGAGCGGGAACGAGCAGTACTTC	CASTPDRSGNEQYF
TRBV5-1	TRBD1	TRBJ2-1	.	TGCGCCAGCAGCTTGGGGGACAGATACAATGAGCAGTTCTTC	CASSLGDRYNEQFF
TRBV15	.	TRBJ1-1	.	TGTGCCACCAGCCGTGTCGGGGGGGGGCCGAAGACTGAAGCTTTCTTT	CATSRVGGGPKTEAFF
TRBV29-1	TRBD1	TRBJ1-5	.	TGCAGCGTGAGATCCGGGACAGGGAATCAGCCCCAGCATTTT	CSVRSGTGNQPQHF
TRBV10-3	.	TRBJ1-1	few	TGTGCCTCACAGGGTCGGGTAAACACTGAAGCTTTCTTT	CASQGRVNTEAFF
TRBV5-1	TRBD1	TRBJ2-3	.	TGCGCCAGCAGCTTCCCGGGACAGACAGATACGCAGTATTTT	CASSFPGQTDTQYF
TRBV6-6	.	TRBJ2-3	.	TGTGCCAGCAGTTCCACTAAAACTACGCAGTATTTT	CASSSTKTTQYF
TRBV4-2	.	TRBJ2-7	few	TGTGCCAGCAGCCAAGATACGGCCTACGAGCAGTACTTC	CASSQDTAYEQYF
TRBV19	TRBD2	TRBJ2-3	.	TGTGCCAGTAGTGCCCGACTAGCGGGGACAGATACGCAGTATTTT	CASSARLAGTDTQYF
TRBV27	.	TRBJ2-2	.	TGTGCCAGCAGTCCTATACGTCCTCTCCCCACCGGGGAGCTGTTTTTT	CASSPIRPLPTGELFF
TRBV27	TRBD2	TRBJ2-2	few	TGTGCCAGCAGTCGCCCCTACTCGACCGGGAGGGACACCGGGGAGCTGTTTTTT	CASSRPYSTGRDTGELFF
TRBV7-7	TRBD1	TRBJ2-2	once	TGTGCCAGCAGCCAAACCCCACAGGGGTCCGGGGAGCTGTTTTTT	CASSQTPQGSGELFF
TRBV13	TRBD1	TRBJ2-7	.	TGTGCCAGCAGCTTCGCCCCCGGGACAGGGTCCTACGAGCAGTACTTC	CASSFAPGTGSYEQYF
TRBV5-1	.	TRBJ2-3	.	TGCGCCAGCAGCTTGGCTAGCGCCTCTAGCACAGATACGCAGTATTTT	CASSLASASSTDTQYF
TRBV6-5	.	TRBJ1-1	.	TGTGCCAGCAGTTACGCAGGGAACACTGAAGCTTTCTTT	CASSYAGNTEAFF
TRBV5-1	.	TRBJ1-2	few	TGCGCCAGCAGCTTGGAGCGGCAGTCGGACTATGGCTACACCTTC	CASSLERQSDYGYTF
TRBV4-2	.	TRBJ2-1	.	TGTGCCAGCAGCCAAGATGGGCAGGGTTGGAATGAGCAGTTCTTC	CASSQDGQGWNEQFF
TRBV4-1	.	TRBJ2-3	.	TGCGCCAGCAGCCTTGGAGACACAGATACGCAGTATTTT	CASSLGDTDTQYF
TRBV28	.	TRBJ1-2	.	TGTGCCAGCAGTTTATATCAGGGGAACTATGGCTACACCTTC	CASSLYQGNYGYTF
TRBV4-1	.	TRBJ2-7	.	TGCGCCAGCAGCCGAGGCGGGAACTCCTACGAGCAGTACTTC	CASSRGGNSYEQYF
TRBV15	.	TRBJ2-3	.	TGTGCCACCAGCAGAGTGTGGGGGGGGCTCACAGATACGCAGTATTTT	CATSRVWGGLTDTQYF
TRBV30	.	TRBJ2-7	.	TGTGCCTGGAGTGTTACATCTTCCTACGAGCAGTACTTC	CAWSVTSSYEQYF
TRBV30	.	TRBJ1-6	once	TGTGCCTGGAGTGTGGGGGGAGGGGATTTAGTTAATTCACCCCTCCACTTT	CAWSVGGGDLVNSPLHF
TRBV5-1	TRBD2	TRBJ2-1	.	TGCGCCAGCAGCCTCAAGCGGGGGGGGGATAATGAGCAGTTCTTC	CASSLKRGGDNEQFF
TRBV13	TRBD2	TRBJ2-2	.	TGTGCCAGCAGCCGAGCGGGGGGGCCTGCCGGGGAGCTGTTTTTT	CASSRAGGPAGELFF
TRBV6-6	.	TRBJ2-2	once	TGTGCCAGCAGTTACCCGGGAGCTACCGGGGAGCTGTTTTTT	CASSYPGATGELFF
TRBV5-1	TRBD1	TRBJ2-5	.	TGCGCCAGCAGCTCCTATATGAGGGGGCTAGGAGAGACCCAGTACTTC	CASSSYMRGLGETQYF
TRBV7-8	TRBD1	TRBJ2-7	.	TGTGCCAGCAGCTTAAGGCGGCTCCGGGACAGCTCCTACGAGCAGTACTTC	CASSLRRLRDSSYEQYF
TRBV6-5	TRBD2	TRBJ2-5	.	TGTGCCAGCACTCTAGCGGGGGGCCGGAGGGAGCAGTACTTC	CASTLAGGRREQYF
TRBV9	TRBD1	TRBJ2-2	.	TGTGCCAGCAGCGTAGGAGATTTTAACAGGGGGTCGACCGGGGAGCTGTTTTTT	CASSVGDFNRGSTGELFF
TRBV11-3	.	TRBJ2-3	.	TGTGCCAGCAGCTTAGACAGGGATACGCAGTATTTT	CASSLDRDTQYF
TRBV19	TRBD2	TRBJ2-5	.	TGTGCCAGTAGTATGAATTTGGGGGGGGAGACCCAGTACTTC	CASSMNLGGETQYF
TRBV4-1	TRBD1	TRBJ1-5	.	TGCGCCAGCAGCCAAGCTTTGGACAGGGAATCTCAGCCCCAGCATTTT	CASSQALDRESQPQHF
TRBV27	.	TRBJ2-3	.	TGTGCCAGCAGTTTATCGGGAGGGACAAGATTGCGTACGCAGTATTTT	CASSLSGGTRLRTQYF
TRBV28	.	TRBJ2-3	.	TGTGCCAGCAGTTTAGGAACAAGGGGGATCACAGATACGCAGTATTTT	CASSLGTRGITDTQYF
TRBV5-8	.	TRBJ2-1	.	TGTGCCAGCAGCTTTCATAGCGGCACTTATTCCTACAATGAGCAGTTCTTC	CASSFHSGTYSYNEQFF
TRBV18	.	TRBJ2-3	.	TGTGCCAGCTCTCCCGGGAGCACGACAGATACGCAGTATTTT	CASSPGSTTDTQYF
TRBV15	TRBD2	TRBJ2-1	.	TGTGCCACCAGCCCTAATCTACTAGCGGTTTACAATGAGCAGTTCTTC	CATSPNLLAVYNEQFF
TRBV13	TRBD2	TRBJ2-3	.	TGTGCCAGCAGCTTACGACTAGCGCAAAGCACAGATACGCAGTATTTT	CASSLRLAQSTDTQYF
TRBV2	.	TRBJ2-7	.	TGTGCCAGCAGGCCGAGGAGCTCGGGGGAGATTTACGAGCAGTACTTC	CASRPRSSGEIYEQYF
TRBV29-1	.	TRBJ1-2	.	TGCAGCGTTGAAGGGCATAACTATGGCTACACCTTC	CSVEGHNYGYTF
TRBV5-4	.	TRBJ2-7	.	TGTGCCAGCAGCCGAGAAAGCTCCTACGAGCAGTACTTC	CASSRESSYEQYF
TRBV6-6	TRBD1	TRBJ1-4	.	TGTGCCAGCAGTGCCCGGAAGACAGGGGACGAAAAACTGTTTTTT	CASSARKTGDEKLFF
TRBV19	TRBD2	TRBJ2-3	few	TGTGCCAGTAGTATTGGACTAGCGGGAGCCCCGGATACGCAGTATTTT	CASSIGLAGAPDTQYF
TRBV5-1	.	TRBJ2-2	.	TGCGCCAGCAGCTTGGTAGGCCCCAGGGGCGGCACCGGGGAGCTGTTTTTT	CASSLVGPRGGTGELFF
TRBV6-6	TRBD1	TRBJ1-1	.	TGTGCCAGCAGTTACCCCGGACAGGGAGGAACTGAAGCTTTCTTT	CASSYPGQGGTEAFF
TRBV28	.	TRBJ1-1	.	TGTGCCAGCCTTCAGGGTGCCTTCGAAGCTTTCTTT	CASLQGAFEAFF
TRBV4-1	.	TRBJ2-7	.	TGCGCCAGCAGCCAAAGGAGGGACAGAGCCTACGAGCAGTACTTC	CASSQRRDRAYEQYF
TRBV20-1	.	TRBJ1-2	.	TGCAGTGCTACGATCGGCTATGGCTACACCTTC	CSATIGYGYTF